This TCR beta chain was captured by sequencing in a study of shared clonotypes between healthy human individuals. CDR1 is MNHNS and CDR2 is SASEGT in the germline V gene. J gave up 0 bases and V 7 bases, and 5 bases lay outside the gene matches. CDR3 length: 14 residues. Sequencing was performed with immunoSEQ multiplex PCR; in TCRdb, only in-frame clones are kept and a portion is missing. Here the sample spans roughly 1,500,000 clones, roughly 98.5% being singletons. Sequenced: naive CD4+ T cells sorted from blood. Stated subset: CD45RA+ positively selected. The genes are TRBV6-1 and TRBJ2-5, with TRBD1 identical over 7 bases. This sequence was found in a young man in good health. The CDR3 DNA reads as TGTGCCAGCAATAAACAGGGGTACCAAGAGACCCAGTACTTC. Its translation: CASNKQGYQETQYF.